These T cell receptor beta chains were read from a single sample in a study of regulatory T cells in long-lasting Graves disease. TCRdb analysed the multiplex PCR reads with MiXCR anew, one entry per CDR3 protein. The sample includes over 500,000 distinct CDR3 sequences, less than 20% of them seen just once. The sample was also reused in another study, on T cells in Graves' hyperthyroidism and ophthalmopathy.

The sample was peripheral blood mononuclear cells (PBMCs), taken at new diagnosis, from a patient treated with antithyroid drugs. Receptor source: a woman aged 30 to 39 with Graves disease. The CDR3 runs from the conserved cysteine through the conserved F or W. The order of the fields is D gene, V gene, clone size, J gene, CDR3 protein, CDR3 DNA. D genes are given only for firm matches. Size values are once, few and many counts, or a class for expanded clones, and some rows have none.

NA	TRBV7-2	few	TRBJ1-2	CASSREGTVSYGYTF	TGTGCCAGCAGCCGGGAAGGGACTGTTTCTTATGGCTACACCTTC
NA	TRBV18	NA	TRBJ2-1	CASSPPKPSVDLFF	TGTGCCAGCTCACCACCGAAACCCTCTGTGGACCTGTTCTTC
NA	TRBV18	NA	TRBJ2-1	CASSPVPRHDEQFF	TGTGCCAGCTCACCAGTTCCCAGGCACGATGAGCAGTTCTTC
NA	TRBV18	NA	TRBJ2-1	CASSPPGDHNEQFF	TGTGCCAGCTCTCCCCCCGGGGACCACAATGAGCAGTTCTTC
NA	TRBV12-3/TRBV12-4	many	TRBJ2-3	CASSFSPDTQYF	TGTGCCAGCAGTTTCAGCCCAGATACGCAGTATTTT
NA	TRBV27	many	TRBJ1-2	CASSPFGSGPGYTF	TGTGCCAGCAGCCCTTTCGGGTCAGGGCCTGGCTACACCTTC
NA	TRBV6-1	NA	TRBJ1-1	CASSDQGEAFF	TGTGCCAGCAGTGACCAGGGGGAAGCTTTCTTT
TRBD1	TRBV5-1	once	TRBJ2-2	CASSYSGGQGYTGELFF	TGCGCCAGCAGCTATTCGGGGGGACAGGGCTACACCGGGGAGCTGTTTTTT
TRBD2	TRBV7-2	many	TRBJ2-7	CASSPRASGSWSYEQYF	TGTGCCAGCAGCCCCCGGGCTAGCGGGAGTTGGTCCTACGAGCAGTACTTC
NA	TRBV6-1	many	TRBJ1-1	CASMGRVSLPEAFF	TGTGCCAGCATGGGGAGGGTTTCACTGCCTGAAGCTTTCTTT
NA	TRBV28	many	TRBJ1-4	CASSLLGLANEKLFF	TGTGCCAGCAGTTTGCTGGGGCTCGCTAATGAAAAACTGTTTTTT
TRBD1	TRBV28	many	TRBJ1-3	CASRSGGFSGNTIYF	TGTGCCAGCAGATCAGGGGGCTTTTCCGGAAACACCATATATTTT
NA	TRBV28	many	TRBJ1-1	CASSEASLGTEAFF	TGTGCCAGCAGTGAGGCCAGCCTGGGGACTGAAGCTTTCTTT
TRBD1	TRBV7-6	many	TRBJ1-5	CASSLATGINQPQHF	TGTGCCAGCAGCTTGGCGACAGGGATCAATCAGCCCCAGCATTTT
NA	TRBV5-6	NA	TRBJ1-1	CASSSWYGAEAFF	TGTGCCAGCAGCTCATGGTACGGTGCTGAAGCTTTCTTT
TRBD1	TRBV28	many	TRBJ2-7	CASSFEQGSSYEQYF	TGTGCCAGCAGTTTCGAACAGGGGAGCTCCTACGAGCAGTACTTC
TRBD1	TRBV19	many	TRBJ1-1	CASSRRGQGARLNTEAFF	TGTGCCAGTAGTCGTCGGGGACAGGGGGCAAGGTTGAACACTGAAGCTTTCTTT
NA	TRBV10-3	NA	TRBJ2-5	CAISQGGETQYF	TGTGCCATCAGTCAGGGTGGGGAGACCCAGTACTTC
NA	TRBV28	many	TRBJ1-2	CASSSPVWDYGYTF	TGTGCCAGCAGTTCCCCCGTTTGGGACTATGGCTACACCTTC
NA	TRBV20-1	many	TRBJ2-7	CSAGFQEFAEQYF	TGCAGTGCCGGATTCCAGGAGTTCGCCGAGCAGTACTTC
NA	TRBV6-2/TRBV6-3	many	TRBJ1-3	CASSYDREGGNTIYF	TGTGCCAGCAGTTACGATCGGGAAGGTGGAAACACCATATATTTT
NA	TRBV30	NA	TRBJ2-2	CARPPPATSTGELFF	TGTGCCCGTCCCCCCCCGGCCACGAGCACCGGGGAGCTGTTTTTT
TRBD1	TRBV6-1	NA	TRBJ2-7	CAGRTGPDEQYF	TGTGCCGGGAGGACAGGGCCCGACGAGCAGTACTTC
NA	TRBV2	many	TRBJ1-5	CASKLGRVNQPQHF	TGTGCCAGCAAGCTAGGCAGGGTGAATCAGCCCCAGCATTTT
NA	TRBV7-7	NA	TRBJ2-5	CASSHLEAGIGTANGYQETQYF	TGTGCTAGCAGCCACCTAGAGGCGGGGATCGGGACGGCGAACGGGTACCAAGAGACCCAGTACTTC
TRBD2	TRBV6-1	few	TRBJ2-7	CASSRDYSYEQYF	TGTGCCAGCAGTCGGGACTATTCCTACGAGCAGTACTTC
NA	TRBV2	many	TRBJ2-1	CASSRGTLNNEQFF	TGTGCCAGCAGTAGAGGGACCTTAAACAATGAGCAGTTCTTC
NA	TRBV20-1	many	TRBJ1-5	CSASIVAQPQHF	TGCAGTGCTAGTATAGTAGCTCAGCCCCAGCATTTT
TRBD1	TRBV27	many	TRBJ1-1	CASSVTGGVGTEAFF	TGTGCCAGCAGTGTCACAGGGGGGGTGGGCACTGAAGCTTTCTTT
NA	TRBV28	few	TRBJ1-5	CASSLGNVGMVQPQHF	TGTGCCAGCAGTTTAGGGAACGTGGGGATGGTTCAGCCCCAGCATTTT
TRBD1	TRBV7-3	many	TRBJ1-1	CASSSGQGVTEAFF	TGTGCCAGCAGCTCGGGACAGGGGGTCACTGAAGCTTTCTTT
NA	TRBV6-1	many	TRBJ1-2	CASSPGTDIYGYTF	TGTGCCAGCAGCCCAGGGACGGACATCTATGGCTACACCTTC
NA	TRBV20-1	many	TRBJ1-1	CSARFDSPGAFF	TGCAGTGCTAGGTTCGACTCTCCGGGGGCTTTCTTT
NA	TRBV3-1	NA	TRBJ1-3	CASSQGGPGPAVGNTIYF	TGTGCCAGCAGCCAAGGTGGTCCGGGCCCCGCGGTAGGAAACACCATATATTTT
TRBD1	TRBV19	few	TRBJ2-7	CASSIGTGSPYEQYF	TGTGCCAGTAGTATCGGGACAGGGAGCCCCTACGAGCAGTACTTC
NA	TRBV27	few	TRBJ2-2	CASSLKDGVGTWTGELFF	TGTGCCAGCAGTTTAAAGGACGGGGTCGGGACGTGGACCGGGGAGCTGTTTTTT
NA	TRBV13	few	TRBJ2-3	CASSYLSKGLTLRDTQYF	TGTGCCAGCAGCTACCTATCAAAGGGGTTAACACTAAGGGATACGCAGTATTTT
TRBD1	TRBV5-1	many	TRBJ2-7	CASSLDPRQGTYEQYF	TGCGCCAGCAGCTTGGATCCGAGACAGGGTACCTACGAGCAGTACTTC
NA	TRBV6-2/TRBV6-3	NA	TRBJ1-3	CASSYSTYTGLRNTIYF	TGTGCCAGCAGTTACTCGACCTACACGGGTTTGAGAAACACCATATATTTT
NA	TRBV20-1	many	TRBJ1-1	CSGGWETAQETEAFF	TGCAGTGGCGGGTGGGAGACAGCTCAGGAAACTGAAGCTTTCTTT
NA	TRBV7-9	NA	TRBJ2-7	CASSLGVLYEQYF	TGTGCCAGCAGCTTGGGGGTCCTCTACGAGCAGTACTTC
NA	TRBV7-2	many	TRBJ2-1	CASSLQGPNEQFF	TGTGCCAGCAGCTTGCAGGGACCCAATGAGCAGTTCTTC
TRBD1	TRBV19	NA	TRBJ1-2	CASSFRDRGRSNYGYTF	TGTGCCAGTAGTTTCCGGGACAGGGGCAGATCTAACTATGGCTACACCTTC
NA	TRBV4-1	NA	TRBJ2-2	CASSQGLSGELFF	TGCGCCAGCAGCCAAGGTCTCTCCGGGGAGCTGTTTTTT
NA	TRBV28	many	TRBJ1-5	CASRPSGQLNQPQHF	TGTGCCAGCAGGCCCTCCGGACAGCTCAATCAGCCCCAGCATTTT
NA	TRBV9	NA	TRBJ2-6	CASSVEDYGGAGANVLTF	TGTGCCAGCAGCGTAGAGGACTACGGAGGGGCTGGGGCCAACGTCCTGACTTTC
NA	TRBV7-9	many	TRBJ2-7	CASSPRAESYEQYF	TGTGCCAGCAGCCCGAGGGCGGAGTCCTACGAGCAGTACTTC
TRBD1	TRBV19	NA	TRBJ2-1	CASSTHTGAIYNEQFF	TGTGCCAGTAGTACCCACACAGGGGCAATCTACAATGAGCAGTTCTTC
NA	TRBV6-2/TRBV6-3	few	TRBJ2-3	CASSHLSGRNSDTQYF	TGTGCCAGCAGCCACCTCTCGGGAAGGAACTCAGATACGCAGTATTTT
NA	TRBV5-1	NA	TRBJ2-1	CASRGEKGEQFF	TGCGCCAGCCGGGGCGAAAAGGGTGAGCAGTTCTTC